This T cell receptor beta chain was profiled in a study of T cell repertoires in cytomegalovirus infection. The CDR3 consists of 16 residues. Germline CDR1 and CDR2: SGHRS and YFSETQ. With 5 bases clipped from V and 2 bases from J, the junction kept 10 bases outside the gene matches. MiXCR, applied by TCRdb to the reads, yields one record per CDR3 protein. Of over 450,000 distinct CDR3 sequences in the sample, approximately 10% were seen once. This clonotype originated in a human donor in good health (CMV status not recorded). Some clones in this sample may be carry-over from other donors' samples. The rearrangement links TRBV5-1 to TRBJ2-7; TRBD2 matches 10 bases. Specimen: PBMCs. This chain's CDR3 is CASSFPGTSDPYEQYF. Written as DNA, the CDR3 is TGCGCCAGCAGTTTTCCTGGGACTAGCGATCCCTACGAGCAGTACTTC.